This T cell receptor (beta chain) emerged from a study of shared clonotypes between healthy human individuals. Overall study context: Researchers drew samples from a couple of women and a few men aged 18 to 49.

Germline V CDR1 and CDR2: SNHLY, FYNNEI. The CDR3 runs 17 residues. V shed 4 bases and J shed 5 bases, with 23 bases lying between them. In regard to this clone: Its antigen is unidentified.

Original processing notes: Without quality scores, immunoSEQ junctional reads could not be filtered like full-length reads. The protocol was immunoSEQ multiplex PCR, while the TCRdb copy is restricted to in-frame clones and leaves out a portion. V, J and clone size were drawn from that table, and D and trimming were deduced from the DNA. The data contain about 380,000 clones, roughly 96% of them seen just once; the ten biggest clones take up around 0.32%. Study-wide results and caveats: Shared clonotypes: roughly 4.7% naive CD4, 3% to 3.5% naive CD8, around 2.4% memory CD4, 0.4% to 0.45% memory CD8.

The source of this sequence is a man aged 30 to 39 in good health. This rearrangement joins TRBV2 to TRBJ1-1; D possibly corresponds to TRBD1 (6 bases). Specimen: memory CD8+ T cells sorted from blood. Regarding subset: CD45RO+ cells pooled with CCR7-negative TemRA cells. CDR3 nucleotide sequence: TGTGCCAGCAGTGTGAATAGTCCACAGGGCTTAACGACTGAAGCTTTCTTT. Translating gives CASSVNSPQGLTTEAFF. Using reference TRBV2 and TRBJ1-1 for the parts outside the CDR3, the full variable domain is EPEVTQTPSHQVTQMGQEVILRCVPISNHLYFYWYRQILGQKVEFLVSFYNNEISEKSEIFDDQFSVERPDGSNFTLKIRSTKLEDSAMYFCASSVNSPQGLTTEAFFGQGTRLTVV.